The 10 T cell receptor beta chains reported below all come from one sample, sequenced in a study of blood T cell repertoires in COVID-19. Sequencing used immunoSEQ multiplex PCR; TCRdb keeps in-frame clones, though not all of them. Of 250,000 or so clones listed, 70% to 90% are singletons. The specimen sequenced was PBMCs or T cells enriched from blood (not recorded which). The receptors originated from a man in his fifties or sixties who had been exposed to COVID-19.

The V and J genes are TRBV7-6 and TRBJ1-1, with D possibly being TRBD1 (6 bases). The V and J ends lost 5 bases and 4 bases respectively, with 14 bases between them. The CDR3 has 14 residues. Per the germline V gene, CDR1 is SGHVS and CDR2 is FNYEAQ. CDR3 protein: CASSGGQGSTEAFF. The CDR3 nucleotides are TGTGCCAGCAGCGGGGGACAAGGGAGCACTGAAGCTTTCTTT. Full variable domain (rest looked up from reference TRBV7-6 and TRBJ1-1): GAGVSQSPRYKVTKRGQDVALRCDPISGHVSLYWYRQALGQGPEFLTYFNYEAQQDKSGLPNDRFSAERPEGSISTLTIQRTEQRDSAMYRCASSGGQGSTEAFFGQGTRLTVV.

The gene calls are TRBV12-3 or TRBV12-4 and TRBJ1-1; perhaps TRBD1 as D (5 bases). The V and J ends lost 4 bases and 5 bases respectively, with 8 bases between them. The CDR3 sequence is 12 residues long. CDR3: CASSWGDTEAFF. In nucleotides, the CDR3 is TGTGCCAGCAGTTGGGGGGATACTGAAGCTTTCTTT.

This clone is a singleton in its sample. For the CDR3, the DNA is TGTGCCAGCAGCGTCCTGGGGAGCTCCTACGAGCAGTACGTC. This translates into CASSVLGSSYEQYV. This chain links TRBV28 with TRBJ2-7, with a tentative D call TRBD2 (5 bases). CDR1 is MDHEN and CDR2 is SYDVKM in the germline V gene. V lost 6 bases to trimming and J lost 0 bases, with 12 bases between them. The CDR3 runs to 14 residues.

This sequence joins TRBV5-6 and TRBJ1-1, with D unresolved. CDR3 size: 12 residues. The V gene's germline CDR1 is SGHDT and CDR2 YYEEEE. Trimming removed 4 bases at V and 8 bases at J, with 12 bases between. The CDR3 loop is CASSRRPGEAFF. Here the CDR3 DNA reads TGTGCCAGCAGCCGGCGGCCTGGGGAAGCTTTCTTT.

This chain connects TRBV7-2 to TRBJ2-7; TRBD1 aligns across 8 bases. The ends lost 1 base at V and 1 base at J; junction bases unmatched: 0. Germline-derived CDR1 and CDR2 are SGHTA and FQGNSA. The CDR3 has 14 amino acids. CDR3 sequence reads: CASSLDRGSYEQYF. The CDR3, as DNA: TGTGCCAGCAGCTTAGACAGGGGGTCCTACGAGCAGTACTTC.

The rearrangement uses TRBV18 and TRBJ2-3; 9 bases are shared with TRBD2. CDR1 is KGHSH and CDR2 is LQKENI in the germline V gene. The CDR3 runs to 18 residues. The trim removed 3 bases at V and 1 base at J, leaving 11 bases unmatched. CDR3 nucleotide sequence: TGTGCCAGCTCACCCTTTGCTAGCGGGGTCCTTCGCACAGATACGCAGTATTTT. Its translation: CASSPFASGVLRTDTQYF.

In DNA form, the CDR3 reads TGTGCCAGCAGTTACGGGCGATACATGAACACTGAAGCTTTCTTT. This encodes CASSYGRYMNTEAFF. The chain combines TRBV6-5 with TRBJ1-1; no clear D gene. Per the germline V gene, CDR1 is MNHEY and CDR2 is SVGAGI. V was trimmed by 2 bases and J by 0 bases, leaving 10 bases between them. The CDR3 runs to 15 residues.

Here the CDR3 DNA reads TGTGCCATCGGTCGTCCGCGGCTAGCGGGAGTCTCGAGGAGCTCCTACAATGAGCAGTTCTTC. Translating gives CAIGRPRLAGVSRSSYNEQFF. J is TRBJ2-1 and V is TRBV10-3, with 10 bases aligning to TRBD2. CDR1 is ENHRY and CDR2 is SYGVKD in the germline V gene. Losses at the gene ends were 8 bases for V and 0 bases for J; bases not matched to a gene: 22. The CDR3 runs to 21 residues.

This rearrangement joins TRBV19 to TRBJ2-1, with TRBD2 matching 7 bases. The CDR3 sequence is 14 residues long. CDR1 LNHDA and CDR2 SQIVND come from the germline V gene (reference sequence). V trimming: 5 bases; J trimming: 2 bases; junction bases outside the gene matches: 3. The CDR3 loop is CASSAAGAYNEQFF. CDR3 in DNA: TGTGCCAGTAGTGCCGCGGGAGCCTACAATGAGCAGTTCTTC.

The chain couples TRBV29-1 to TRBJ1-1, with 9 bases aligning to TRBD1. This CDR3 has 14 amino acids. J gave up 10 bases and V 6 bases, and 15 bases lay outside the gene matches. Germline values: CDR1 SQVTM, CDR2 ANQGSEA. The CDR3 sequence: CSVVNGYRGPGAFF. The CDR3 region has the DNA TGCAGCGTAGTAAATGGCTACAGGGGGCCAGGAGCTTTCTTT.